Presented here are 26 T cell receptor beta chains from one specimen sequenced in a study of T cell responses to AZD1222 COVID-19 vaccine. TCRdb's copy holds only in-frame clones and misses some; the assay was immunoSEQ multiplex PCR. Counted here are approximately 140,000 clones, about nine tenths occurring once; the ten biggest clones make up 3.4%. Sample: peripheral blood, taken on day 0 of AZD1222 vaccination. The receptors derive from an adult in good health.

For the CDR3, the DNA is TGTGCCAGCAGCGTAGTGGACGCCCGCACAGATACGCAGTATTTT. This sequence encodes CASSVVDARTDTQYF. V gene TRBV9 combines with J gene TRBJ2-3; no reliable D call. In germline, CDR1 is SGDLS, CDR2 YYNGEE. Trimming pared 0 bases from V and 1 base from J, leaving 9 bases between. The CDR3 loop spans 15 amino acids.

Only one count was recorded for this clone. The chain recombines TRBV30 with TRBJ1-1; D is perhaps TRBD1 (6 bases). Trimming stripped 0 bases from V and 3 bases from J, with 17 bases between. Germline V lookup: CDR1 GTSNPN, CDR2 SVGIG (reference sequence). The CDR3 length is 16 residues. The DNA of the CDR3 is TGTGCCTGGAGTGTTTGGGGGGCTGGGGATTACACTGAAGCTTTCTTT. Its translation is CAWSVWGAGDYTEAFF.

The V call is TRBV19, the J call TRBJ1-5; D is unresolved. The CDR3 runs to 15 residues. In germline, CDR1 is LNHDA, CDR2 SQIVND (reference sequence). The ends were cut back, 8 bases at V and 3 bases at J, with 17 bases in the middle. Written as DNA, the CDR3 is TGTGCCAGTCACTCGCCGGAAACTTACAATCAGCCCCAGCATTTT. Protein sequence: CASHSPETYNQPQHF.

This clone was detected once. The CDR3 reads CASSQDPSGASGWQGDEQFF. CDR3 nucleotide sequence: TGCGCCAGCAGCCAAGACCCCTCCGGGGCTAGCGGCTGGCAGGGCGATGAGCAGTTCTTC. The V and J genes are TRBV4-1 and TRBJ2-1, with TRBD2 identical over 7 bases. V shed 0 bases, J shed 8 bases, and the junction held 22 bases outside the gene matches. Per the germline V gene, CDR1 is MGHRA and CDR2 is YSYEKL. This CDR3 region has 20 residues.

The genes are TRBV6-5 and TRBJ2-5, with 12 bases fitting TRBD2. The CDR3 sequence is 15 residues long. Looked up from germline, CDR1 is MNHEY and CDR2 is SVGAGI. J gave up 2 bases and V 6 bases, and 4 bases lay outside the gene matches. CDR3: CASSATSGGQETQYF. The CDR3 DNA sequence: TGTGCCAGCAGCGCCACTAGCGGGGGGCAAGAGACCCAGTACTTC.

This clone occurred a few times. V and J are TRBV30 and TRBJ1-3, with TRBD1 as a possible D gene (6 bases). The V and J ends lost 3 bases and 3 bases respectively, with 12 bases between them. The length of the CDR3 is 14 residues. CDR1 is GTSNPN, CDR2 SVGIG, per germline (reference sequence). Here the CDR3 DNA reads TGTGCCTGGAGCCACGGGGGCGGTGGAAACACCATATATTTT. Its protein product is CAWSHGGGGNTIYF.

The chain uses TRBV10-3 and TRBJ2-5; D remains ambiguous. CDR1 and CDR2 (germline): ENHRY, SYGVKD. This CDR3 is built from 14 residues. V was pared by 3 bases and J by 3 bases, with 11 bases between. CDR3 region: CAISDGSREETQYF. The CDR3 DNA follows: TGTGCCATCAGTGATGGGTCTAGAGAAGAGACCCAGTACTTC.

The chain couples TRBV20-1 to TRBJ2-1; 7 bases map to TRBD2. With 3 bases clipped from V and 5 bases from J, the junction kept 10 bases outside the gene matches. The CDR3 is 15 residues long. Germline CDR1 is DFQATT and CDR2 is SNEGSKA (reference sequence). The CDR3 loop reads CSASGALLADNEQFF. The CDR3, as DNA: TGCAGTGCTAGTGGGGCCCTCCTAGCGGACAATGAGCAGTTCTTC.

The DNA of the CDR3 is TGTGCCAGCAGCCAAGTTTTGCCAGCGGGAGGCTACGAGCAGTACTTC. Protein product: CASSQVLPAGGYEQYF. The chain links TRBV4-2 to TRBJ2-7; the match to TRBD2 covers 9 bases. V was pared by 1 base and J by 3 bases, with 7 bases of the junction left unmatched. Germline V CDR1 and CDR2: LGHNA, YNFKEQ. This CDR3 spans 16 amino acids.

CDR3 region: CASNPGSGANVLTF. As DNA, the CDR3 is TGTGCCAGTAATCCGGGATCTGGGGCCAACGTCCTGACTTTC. The chain recombines TRBV19 with TRBJ2-6; tentatively, D is TRBD2 (5 bases). Trimming took off 7 bases at V and 1 base at J, with 8 bases between the two ends. Per the germline V gene, CDR1 is LNHDA and CDR2 is SQIVND (reference sequence). The CDR3 is 14 residues long. Complete variable domain (other parts from reference TRBV19 and TRBJ2-6): DGGITQSPKYLFRKEGQNVTLSCEQNLNHDAMYWYRQDPGQGLRLIYYSQIVNDFQKGDIAEGYSVSREKKESFPLTVTSAQKNPTAFYLCASNPGSGANVLTFGAGSRLTVL.

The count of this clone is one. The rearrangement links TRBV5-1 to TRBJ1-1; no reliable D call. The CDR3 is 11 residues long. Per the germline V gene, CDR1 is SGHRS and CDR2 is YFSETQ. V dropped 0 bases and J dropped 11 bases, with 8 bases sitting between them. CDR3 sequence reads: CASSLGAQAFF. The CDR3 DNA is TGCGCCAGCAGCTTGGGGGCGCAGGCTTTCTTT.

The CDR3: CASSSQGSYEQYF. The CDR3 nucleotides are TGTGCCAGCAGTTCCCAGGGTTCCTACGAGCAGTACTTC. V gene TRBV27 combines with J gene TRBJ2-7; D is possibly TRBD1 (5 bases). This CDR3 has 13 amino acids. Germline CDR1 and CDR2: MNHEY and SMNVEV (reference sequence). The V end was cut by 4 bases, the J end by 1 base, with 8 bases between.

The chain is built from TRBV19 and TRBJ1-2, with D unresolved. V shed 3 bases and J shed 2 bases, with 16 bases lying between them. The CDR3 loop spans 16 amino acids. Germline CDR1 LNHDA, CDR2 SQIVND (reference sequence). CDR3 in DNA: TGTGCCAGTAGTATGGACCATCCCCTACTAAACTATGGCTACACCTTC. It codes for CASSMDHPLLNYGYTF.

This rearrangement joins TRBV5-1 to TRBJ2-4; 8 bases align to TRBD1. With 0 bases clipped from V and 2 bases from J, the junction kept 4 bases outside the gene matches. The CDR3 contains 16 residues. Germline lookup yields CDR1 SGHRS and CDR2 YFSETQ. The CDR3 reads CASSLGDRTPKNIQYF. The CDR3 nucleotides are TGCGCCAGCAGCTTGGGGGACAGGACCCCCAAAAACATTCAGTACTTC. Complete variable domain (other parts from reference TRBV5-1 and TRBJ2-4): KAGVTQTPRYLIKTRGQQVTLSCSPISGHRSVSWYQQTPGQGLQFLFEYFSETQRNKGNFPGRFSGRQFSNSRSEMNVSTLELGDSALYLCASSLGDRTPKNIQYFGAGTRLSVL.

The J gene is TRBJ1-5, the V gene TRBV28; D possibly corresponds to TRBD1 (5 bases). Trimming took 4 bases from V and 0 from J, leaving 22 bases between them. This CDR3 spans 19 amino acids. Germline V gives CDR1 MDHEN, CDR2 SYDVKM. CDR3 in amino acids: CASSSEGWGVPVSNQPQHF. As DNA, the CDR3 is TGTGCCAGCAGTTCGGAGGGGTGGGGGGTCCCCGTTAGCAATCAGCCCCAGCATTTT. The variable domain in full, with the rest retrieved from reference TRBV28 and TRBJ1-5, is DVKVTQSSRYLVKRTGEKVFLECVQDMDHENMFWYRQDPGLGLRLIYFSYDVKMKEKGDIPEGYSVSREKKERFSLILESASTNQTSMYLCASSSEGWGVPVSNQPQHFGDGTRLSIL.

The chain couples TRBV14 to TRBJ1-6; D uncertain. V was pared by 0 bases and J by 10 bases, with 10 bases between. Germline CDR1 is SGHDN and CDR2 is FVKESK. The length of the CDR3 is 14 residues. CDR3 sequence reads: CASSQEHKGSPLHF. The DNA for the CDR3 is TGTGCCAGCAGCCAAGAGCATAAAGGCTCACCCCTCCACTTT.

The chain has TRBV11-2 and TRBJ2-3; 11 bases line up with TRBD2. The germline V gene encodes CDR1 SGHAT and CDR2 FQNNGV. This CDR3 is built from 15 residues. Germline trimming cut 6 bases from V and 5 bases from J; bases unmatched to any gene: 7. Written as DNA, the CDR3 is TGTGCCAGCAGAACTAGCGGGGGTTTGGTAGATACGCAGTATTTT. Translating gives CASRTSGGLVDTQYF. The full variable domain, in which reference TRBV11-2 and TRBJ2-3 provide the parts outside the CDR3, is EAGVAQSPRYKIIEKRQSVAFWCNPISGHATLYWYQQILGQGPKLLIQFQNNGVVDDSQLPKDRFSAERLKGVDSTLKIQPAKLEDSAVYLCASRTSGGLVDTQYFGPGTRLTVL.

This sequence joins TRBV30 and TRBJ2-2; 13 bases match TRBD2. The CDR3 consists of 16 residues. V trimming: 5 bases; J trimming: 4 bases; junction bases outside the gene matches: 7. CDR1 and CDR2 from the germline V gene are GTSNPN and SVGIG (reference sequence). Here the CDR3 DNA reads TGTGCCTGGTCCCGAGGACTAGCGGGAGCCACCGGGGAGCTGTTTTTT. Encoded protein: CAWSRGLAGATGELFF.

DNA for the CDR3: TGTGCCAGCAGCGAAACAGGGAGACGGACAGATACGCAGTATTTT. Translating gives CASSETGRRTDTQYF. This chain joins TRBV7-8 and TRBJ2-3; a possible D gene is TRBD1 (6 bases). The CDR3 spans 15 residues. Trimming removed 5 bases from V and 3 bases from J, with 15 bases in between. From germline, CDR1 is SGHVS and CDR2 FQNEAQ.

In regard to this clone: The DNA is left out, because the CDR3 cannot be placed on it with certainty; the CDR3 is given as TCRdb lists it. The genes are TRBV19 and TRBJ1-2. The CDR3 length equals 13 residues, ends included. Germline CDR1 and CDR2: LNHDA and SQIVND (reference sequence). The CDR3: CASTSVLVGGYTF.

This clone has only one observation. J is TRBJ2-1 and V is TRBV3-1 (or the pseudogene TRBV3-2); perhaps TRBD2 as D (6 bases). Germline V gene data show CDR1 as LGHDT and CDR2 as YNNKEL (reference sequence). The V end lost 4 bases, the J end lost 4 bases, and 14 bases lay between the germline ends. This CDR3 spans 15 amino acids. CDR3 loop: CASSPFSGAYNEQFF. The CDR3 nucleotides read TGTGCCAGCAGCCCCTTCTCGGGAGCTTACAATGAGCAGTTCTTC.

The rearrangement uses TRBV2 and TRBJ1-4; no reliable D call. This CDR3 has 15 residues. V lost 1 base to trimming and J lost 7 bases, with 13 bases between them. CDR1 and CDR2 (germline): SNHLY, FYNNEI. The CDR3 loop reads CASSEDGLTGEKLFF. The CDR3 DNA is TGTGCCAGCAGTGAAGATGGACTGACGGGTGAAAAACTGTTTTTT.

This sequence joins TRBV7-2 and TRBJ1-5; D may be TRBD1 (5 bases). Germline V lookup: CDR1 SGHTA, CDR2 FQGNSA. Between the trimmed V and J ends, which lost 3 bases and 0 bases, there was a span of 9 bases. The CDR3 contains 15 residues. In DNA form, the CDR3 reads TGTGCCAGCAGCTTCGGGGCTTATAGCAATCAGCCCCAGCATTTT. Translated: CASSFGAYSNQPQHF.

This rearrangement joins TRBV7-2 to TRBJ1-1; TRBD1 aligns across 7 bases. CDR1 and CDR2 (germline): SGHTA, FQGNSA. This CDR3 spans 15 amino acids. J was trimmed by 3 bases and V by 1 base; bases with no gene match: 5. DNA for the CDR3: TGTGCCAGCAGCTTAGTGTTCGACAGGGACACTGAAGCTTTCTTT. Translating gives CASSLVFDRDTEAFF. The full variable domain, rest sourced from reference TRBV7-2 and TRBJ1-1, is GAGVSQSPSNKVTEKGKDVELRCDPISGHTALYWYRQSLGQGLEFLIYFQGNSAPDKSGLPSDRFSAERTGGSVSTLTIQRTQQEDSAVYLCASSLVFDRDTEAFFGQGTRLTVV.

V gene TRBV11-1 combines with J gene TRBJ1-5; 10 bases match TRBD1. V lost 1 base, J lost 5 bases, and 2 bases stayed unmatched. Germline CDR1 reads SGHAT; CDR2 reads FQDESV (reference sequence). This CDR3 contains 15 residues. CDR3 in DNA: TGTGCCAGCAGCTTAGGGACAGGGGGGGATCAGCCCCAGCATTTT. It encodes CASSLGTGGDQPQHF. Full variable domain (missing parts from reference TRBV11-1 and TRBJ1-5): EAEVAQSPRYKITEKSQAVAFWCDPISGHATLYWYRQILGQGPELLVQFQDESVVDDSQLPKDRFSAERLKGVDSTLKIQPAELGDSAMYLCASSLGTGGDQPQHFGDGTRLSIL.

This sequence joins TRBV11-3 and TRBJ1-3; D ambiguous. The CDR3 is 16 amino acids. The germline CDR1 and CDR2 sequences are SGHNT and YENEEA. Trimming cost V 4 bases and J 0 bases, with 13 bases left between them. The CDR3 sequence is CASSSNPPSSGNTIYF. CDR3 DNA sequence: TGTGCCAGCAGCTCTAACCCGCCCAGCTCTGGAAACACCATATATTTT.